The clone carrying this TCR beta chain was detected only once. The CDR3 has 17 amino acids. The J segment lost 6 bases and the V segment lost 1 base, leaving 8 bases of the junction unmatched. Germline CDR1 MGHRA, CDR2 YSYEKL. The sample belongs to a study of blood T cell repertoires in COVID-19. Looking at the study overall: From the United States, Italy and Spain came samples of acute and convalescent COVID-19. In each case, the material was cDNA or gDNA derived from T cells, B-cell-depleted T cells, or PBMCs.

In the original processing: Using reference gene primer amplification, nucleated cell counts were estimated. Libraries were prepared by immunoSEQ multiplex PCR; TCRdb keeps only in-frame clonotypes and omits some of them. Clone size and V and J calls were adopted from that table, with D and trimming inferred from the DNA. The sample records 40,000 to 50,000 clones, around 79% being singletons. Sequenced: peripheral blood. The TCR comes from a man between 65 and 85 years old with acute or convalescent COVID-19. The V and J genes are TRBV4-1 and TRBJ1-6; 8 positions agree with TRBD1. The CDR3 bases are TGCGCCAGCAGCCAAGTACAGGGGGTCTCTCCTAATTCACCCCTCCACTTT. This gives the protein CASSQVQGVSPNSPLHF.